Below, 32 T cell receptor beta chains from the same sample are listed, as sequenced in a study of shared clonotypes between healthy human individuals. Data came from immunoSEQ multiplex PCR; TCRdb stores just in-frame clones and leaves some out. Of about 380,000 clones listed, roughly 96% are singletons. The sequenced material came from memory CD8+ T cells sorted from blood. Subset described: CD45RO+ cells pooled with CCR7-negative TemRA cells. All receptors derive from a man younger than 45 in good health.

This chain links TRBV5-1 with TRBJ2-3, with TRBD2 matching over 13 bases. After removal of 2 bases from V and 7 bases from J, the junction contained 7 bases not matched to a gene. Germline V gene lookup returns CDR1 SGHRS and CDR2 YFSETQ. The CDR3 spans 16 residues. This CDR3 reads CASSFSPGLAGHTQYF. Written as DNA, the CDR3 is TGCGCCAGCAGCTTCTCCCCGGGACTAGCGGGGCATACGCAGTATTTT.

The chain recombines TRBV7-9 with TRBJ1-4, with 7 bases lining up with TRBD1. Looked up from germline, CDR1 is SEHNR and CDR2 is FQNEAQ (reference sequence). CDR3 length: 15 residues. V dropped 6 bases and J dropped 0; count of bases not matched to a gene: 4. DNA for the CDR3: TGTGCCAGCAGTAGTCAGGGGGCAACTAATGAAAAACTGTTTTTT. Its protein is CASSSQGATNEKLFF.

V and J are TRBV7-8 and TRBJ1-2, with 7 bases that match TRBD1. V shed 0 bases and J 5 bases; nucleotides not matched to a gene: 9. The CDR3 covers 16 residues. The germline V gene has CDR1 SGHVS and CDR2 FQNEAQ. CDR3 loop: CASSLALQGVGYGYTF. For the CDR3, the DNA is TGTGCCAGCAGCTTAGCGCTGCAGGGGGTAGGGTATGGCTACACCTTC.

The CDR3 DNA follows: TGTGCCAGCAGCTTCCTAGCGGGAGGTACAGATACGCAGTATTTT. Protein product: CASSFLAGGTDTQYF. J is TRBJ2-3 and V is TRBV7-3; TRBD2 aligns across 11 bases. CDR1 and CDR2 from the germline V gene are SGHTA and FQGTGA. This CDR3 contains 15 residues. V shed 3 bases, J shed 3 bases, and the junction held 2 bases outside the gene matches.

The CDR3 bases are TGTGCCAGCACGGTGGTCCCCCTGTGGCAGCCCATTGATTCACCCCTCCACTTT. It yields the protein CASTVVPLWQPIDSPLHF. The chain is built from TRBV25-1 and TRBJ1-6; the D is unclear. The length of the CDR3 is 18 residues. CDR1 and CDR2 (germline): MGHDK, SYGVNS. The V and J ends lost 7 bases and 8 bases respectively, with 27 bases between them.

The chain has TRBV28 and TRBJ1-3; no clear D gene. The CDR3 is 14 residues long. Germline V gene sequence: CDR1 MDHEN, CDR2 SYDVKM. V shed 0 bases and J shed 3 bases, with 6 bases lying between them. The chain's CDR3 is CASSLWDVGNTIYF. DNA of the CDR3: TGTGCCAGCAGTTTATGGGACGTTGGAAACACCATATATTTT.

This clone appeared once. The chain links TRBV29-1 to TRBJ2-1; 8 positions agree with TRBD1. Germline V gene sequence: CDR1 SQVTM, CDR2 ANQGSEA. The CDR3 has 13 amino acids. The trim removed 3 bases at V and 2 bases at J, leaving 0 bases unmatched. This CDR3 reads CSVDRGPYNEQFF. The CDR3 DNA follows: TGCAGCGTTGACAGGGGGCCCTACAATGAGCAGTTCTTC.

The rearrangement uses TRBV13 and TRBJ2-2, with D possibly being TRBD2 (6 bases). Per germline, CDR1 PRHDT and CDR2 FYEKMQ (reference sequence). This CDR3 is 12 amino acids long. The V gene lost 3 bases and the J gene lost 9 bases, with 8 bases spanning the gap. DNA for the CDR3: TGTGCCAGCAGCTTGGGGGGATGGGAGCTGTTTTTT. Its translation: CASSLGGWELFF.

The chain joins TRBV9 to TRBJ2-7; 7 positions agree with TRBD1. This CDR3 contains 15 residues. Germline trimming cut 4 bases from V and 3 bases from J; bases unmatched to any gene: 10. CDR1 and CDR2 from the germline V gene are SGDLS and YYNGEE. The CDR3 loop is CASSRDRAEDYEQYF. Written as DNA, the CDR3 is TGTGCCAGCAGCCGCGACAGGGCGGAGGACTACGAGCAGTACTTC.

The V call is TRBV28, the J call TRBJ2-7; 8 nucleotides line up with TRBD1. Germline V CDR1 and CDR2: MDHEN, SYDVKM. CDR3 length equals 14 residues. The J segment lost 0 bases and the V segment lost 6 bases, leaving 4 bases of the junction unmatched. CDR3 sequence: CASRKQGGSYEQYF. The CDR3, as DNA: TGTGCCAGCAGAAAACAGGGGGGCTCCTACGAGCAGTACTTC. The entire variable domain, with the rest obtained from reference TRBV28 and TRBJ2-7, is as follows: DVKVTQSSRYLVKRTGEKVFLECVQDMDHENMFWYRQDPGLGLRLIYFSYDVKMKEKGDIPEGYSVSREKKERFSLILESASTNQTSMYLCASRKQGGSYEQYFGPGTRLTVT.

The rearrangement joins TRBV19 to TRBJ2-7; 9 bases line up with TRBD1. With 6 bases clipped from V and 3 bases from J, the junction kept 9 bases outside the gene matches. The CDR3 consists of 15 residues. The germline V gene has CDR1 LNHDA and CDR2 SQIVND (reference sequence). The CDR3 reads CASSPGTGPLYEQYF. CDR3 nucleotide sequence: TGTGCCAGTAGCCCCGGGACAGGGCCCCTCTACGAGCAGTACTTC.

The V and J genes are TRBV19 and TRBJ2-7, with 7 bases that match TRBD1. Germline lookup yields CDR1 LNHDA and CDR2 SQIVND (reference sequence). The CDR3 covers 14 residues. The junction had 9 bases not matched to a gene; V was cut back by 6 bases and J by 4 bases. The CDR3 sequence is CASSADRESYEQYF. The CDR3 DNA follows: TGTGCCAGTAGCGCCGACAGGGAATCGTACGAGCAGTACTTC.

CDR3 protein: CASSIAGYSYEQYF. The CDR3 DNA reads as TGTGCCAGTAGTATAGCTGGGTACTCCTACGAGCAGTACTTC. The V and J genes are TRBV19 and TRBJ2-7; D remains unclear. The ends were cut back, 1 base at V and 0 bases at J, with 7 bases in the middle. The CDR3 sequence is 14 residues long. The germline V gene has CDR1 LNHDA and CDR2 SQIVND (reference sequence).

The V call is TRBV13, the J call TRBJ2-1, with 8 bases that match TRBD2. This CDR3 is built from 15 residues. The junction had 10 bases not matched to a gene; V was cut back by 0 bases and J by 12 bases. Germline loops: CDR1 PRHDT, CDR2 FYEKMQ (reference sequence). CDR3 nucleotides: TGTGCCAGCAGCTTAGGCCTGGGTAGCGGGACTGGGCAGTTCTTC. It is translated as CASSLGLGSGTGQFF.

The table lists this clone with a count of one. The genes are TRBV7-9 and TRBJ1-2; 8 bases fit TRBD1. CDR1 is SEHNR and CDR2 is FQNEAQ in the germline V gene (reference sequence). V lost 5 bases, J lost 6 bases, and 8 bases stayed unmatched. The CDR3 has 14 amino acids. The CDR3 spells CASSRSTGDNGYTF. For the CDR3, the DNA is TGTGCCAGCAGCAGATCGACAGGGGACAATGGCTACACCTTC.

The rearrangement joins TRBV25-1 to TRBJ2-3; maybe TRBD2 (5 bases). Germline CDR1 is MGHDK and CDR2 is SYGVNS. The germline V and J ends were trimmed by 3 bases and 1 base, with 11 bases remaining between them. CDR3 length equals 15 residues. CDR3 DNA sequence: TGTGCCAGCAGTGATTCGGTAGCGCGCACAGATACGCAGTATTTT. This encodes CASSDSVARTDTQYF.

The chain combines TRBV28 with TRBJ2-4, with D possibly being TRBD1 or TRBD2 (5 bases each). Germline assignment: CDR1 MDHEN and CDR2 SYDVKM. Trimming removed 6 bases from V and 1 base from J, with 10 bases in between. This CDR3 comprises 14 residues. CDR3 sequence (DNA): TGTGCCAGCAGGACCGGGACGGCCAAAAACATTCAGTACTTC. This sequence encodes CASRTGTAKNIQYF.

The V gene is TRBV5-4, the J gene TRBJ2-5; TRBD2 aligns across 12 bases. Germline CDR1 and CDR2: SGHNT and YYREEE (reference sequence). The junction had 7 bases not matched to a gene; V was cut back by 2 bases and J by 5 bases. CDR3 length: 16 residues. DNA of the CDR3: TGTGCCAGCAGCTTTGAGCTAGCGGGAGGGCAGGAGACCCAGTACTTC. Protein sequence: CASSFELAGGQETQYF.

This clone was seen a single time. The chain employs TRBV4-2 and TRBJ2-3, with D maybe TRBD2 (5 bases). V gave up 2 bases and J gave up 0 bases, with 12 bases separating them. CDR1 and CDR2 from the germline V gene are LGHNA and YNFKEQ. CDR3 length: 16 amino acids. Here the CDR3 reads CASSQLGSGSTDTQYF. Here the CDR3 DNA reads TGTGCCAGCAGCCAACTAGGGTCGGGGAGCACAGATACGCAGTATTTT.

The chain couples TRBV28 to TRBJ2-1; D unresolved. The ends were cut back, 7 bases at V and 3 bases at J, with 10 bases in the middle. This CDR3 is built from 13 residues. The V gene's germline CDR1 is MDHEN and CDR2 SYDVKM. CDR3 coding DNA: TGTGCCAGCACGGCCTGGGACTACAATGAGCAGTTCTTC. Translating it yields CASTAWDYNEQFF.

The chain links TRBV10-3 to TRBJ2-3; D call uncertain. CDR1 is ENHRY and CDR2 is SYGVKD in the germline V gene. Trimming cost V 6 bases and J 2 bases, with 6 bases left between them. The CDR3 runs to 12 residues. CDR3 amino acids: CAISPVTDTQYF. CDR3 coding DNA: TGTGCCATCAGCCCCGTCACAGATACGCAGTATTTT.

The V and J genes are TRBV6-5 and TRBJ2-2, with D hard to call. Trimming left V 6 bases short and J 2 bases short, with 4 bases between. The CDR3 totals 12 residues. The V gene's germline CDR1 is MNHEY and CDR2 SVGAGI. The CDR3 loop is CASSSNTGELFF. The CDR3 DNA reads as TGTGCCAGCAGCTCCAACACCGGGGAGCTGTTTTTT.

The rearrangement links TRBV19 to TRBJ2-5, with 7 bases matching TRBD1. Germline V gene lookup returns CDR1 LNHDA and CDR2 SQIVND (reference sequence). Unmatched junction bases numbered 15, after V lost 6 bases and J lost 5 bases. This CDR3 is 16 amino acids long. CDR3 bases: TGTGCCAGTAGATCCCCCGGACAGGCCGGTGGGGAGACCCAGTACTTC. It translates to CASRSPGQAGGETQYF.

The J gene is TRBJ1-2, the V gene TRBV29-1; 7 bases are a match to TRBD1. The J segment lost 4 bases and the V segment lost 1 base, leaving 12 bases of the junction unmatched. Germline V lookup: CDR1 SQVTM, CDR2 ANQGSEA. The length of the CDR3 is 16 residues. Here the CDR3 DNA reads TGCAGCGTTGAAGGGGGACAGTCCCGGGACGGCTATGGCTACACCTTC. It yields the protein CSVEGGQSRDGYGYTF.

About this clone: The junction departs from germline at one end; a sequencing error may be responsible. The gene calls are TRBV7-8 and TRBJ1-4; 10 bases are shared with TRBD1. Germline lookup yields CDR1 SGHVS and CDR2 FQNEAQ. The CDR3 has 16 residues. The CDR3 bases are TGTGCCGGCAGCGGATCGACAGGGGGCTGGGGTGAAAAACTGTTTTTT. Amino acid sequence: CAGSGSTGGWGEKLFF.

V and J are TRBV6-6 and TRBJ1-5, with unresolved D. Looked up from germline, CDR1 is MNHNY and CDR2 is SVGAGI (reference sequence). V was trimmed by 7 bases and J by 9 bases, leaving 13 bases between them. This CDR3 comprises 12 residues. DNA for the CDR3: TGTGCCAGCATGGAGCAAGATCGGCCCCAGCATTTT. This sequence encodes CASMEQDRPQHF.

V is TRBV7-3 and J is TRBJ2-7, with 10 positions matching TRBD2. CDR3 length equals 12 residues. Germline V CDR1 and CDR2: SGHTA, FQGTGA. CDR3 bases: TGTTCACTGCCGACTAGCGGGTACGAGCAGTACTTC. This codes for CSLPTSGYEQYF.

This chain joins TRBV7-9 and TRBJ1-2, with 7 nucleotides matching TRBD1. The length of the CDR3 is 13 residues. Germline CDR1 SEHNR, CDR2 FQNEAQ (reference sequence). V dropped 1 base and J dropped 8; count of bases not matched to a gene: 4. In nucleotides, the CDR3 is TGTGCCAGCAGCTTAGAAGGGGGCTGGGGCTACACCTTC. It encodes CASSLEGGWGYTF.

The V gene is TRBV6-5, the J gene TRBJ2-3, with 7 bases that match TRBD1. CDR1 and CDR2 from the germline V gene are MNHEY and SVGAGI. The CDR3 consists of 15 residues. Losses at the gene ends were 0 bases for V and 3 bases for J; bases not matched to a gene: 3. This CDR3 is CASSYSNRGTDTQYF. CDR3 coding DNA: TGTGCCAGCAGTTACTCGAACAGGGGTACAGATACGCAGTATTTT.

This clone was observed a single time. The chain combines TRBV4-2 with TRBJ2-5; D tentatively fits TRBD1 or TRBD2 (5 bases each). The CDR3 totals 14 residues. Deletions cut 4 bases from V and 5 bases from J, with 14 bases between. The V gene's germline CDR1 is LGHNA and CDR2 YNFKEQ. This chain's CDR3 is CASSPHRWGETQYF. The CDR3 region has the DNA TGTGCCAGCAGCCCACACAGGTGGGGGGAGACCCAGTACTTC.

The chain joins TRBV2 to TRBJ2-4, with D perhaps matching TRBD1 (6 bases). Looked up from germline, CDR1 is SNHLY and CDR2 is FYNNEI. The CDR3 is made up of 13 amino acids. Trimming took off 0 bases at V and 9 bases at J, with 9 bases between the two ends. As DNA, the CDR3 is TGTGCCAGCAGTGAAGCACAGGGTCGCATTCAGTACTTC. Translating it yields CASSEAQGRIQYF. Full variable domain (missing parts from reference TRBV2 and TRBJ2-4): EPEVTQTPSHQVTQMGQEVILRCVPISNHLYFYWYRQILGQKVEFLVSFYNNEISEKSEIFDDQFSVERPDGSNFTLKIRSTKLEDSAMYFCASSEAQGRIQYFGAGTRLSVL.

CDR3 nucleotide sequence: TGTGCCAGCAAGTTTTTCCCTCGGCGGGACAATGAGCAGTTCTTC. It yields the protein CASKFFPRRDNEQFF. V is TRBV7-9 and J is TRBJ2-1; maybe TRBD2 (5 bases). Germline V gene sequence: CDR1 SEHNR, CDR2 FQNEAQ (reference sequence). The CDR3 spans 15 residues. V lost 7 bases and J 5 bases, leaving 18 bases between the germline ends.